The present entry profiles one TCR beta chain with its context. These data come from a study of blood T cell repertoires in COVID-19. In the study overall: COVID-19 samples collected from the United States, Italy and Spain covered acute and convalescent phases.

J was trimmed by 2 bases and V by 5 bases; bases with no gene match: 7. Germline CDR1 MDHEN, CDR2 SYDVKM. This CDR3 region has 16 residues. Under the authors' procedure: Nucleated cell number was recorded as an estimate derived from reference gene primer amplification. Only in-frame clones appear in the TCRdb table, and some are missing; sequencing was by immunoSEQ multiplex PCR. D and trimming were read from the DNA, whereas the V and J calls and clone size are those reported in that table. The table records about 26,000 clones, under 90% of them present only once. This chain uses TRBV28 with TRBJ2-3; TRBD2 matches at 10 bases. The source material was peripheral blood. The receptor's source is a human donor in a cohort sampled during active COVID-19. In nucleotides, the CDR3 is TGTGCCAGCAGTGCAAGCGGGAGGGCAAACACAGATACGCAGTATTTT. Its translation is CASSASGRANTDTQYF.